What follows is one T cell receptor beta chain and its context. This specimen comes from a study of blood T cell repertoires in COVID-19. Overall study: The United States, Italy and Spain were the sources of the acute and convalescent COVID-19 samples.

Trimming took off 1 base at V and 3 bases at J, with 7 bases between the two ends. CDR3 size: 13 residues. Germline values: CDR1 SGHDT, CDR2 YYEEEE. The data were produced by immunoSEQ multiplex PCR, yet TCRdb's version contains in-frame clones alone and is incomplete. The table lists under 75,000 clones, 73% of them singletons. The sequenced sample was peripheral blood. This clonotype was sampled from a man aged 60-69 years with acute or convalescent COVID-19. The chain combines TRBV5-6 with TRBJ2-5, with D possibly matching TRBD1 (6 bases). The CDR3: CASSLTGKETQYF. The CDR3 coding sequence is TGTGCCAGCAGCTTGACAGGGAAAGAGACCCAGTACTTC.